These 3 T cell receptor beta chains originate from one sample sequenced in a study of post-analysis software for immune sequencing data. Whole-study results and caveats: Controls showed lower frequencies than patients for roughly 5 TRBV segments, and TRBV5-6, TRBV5-1 and TRBV20-1 were among these.

Libraries were made from TCR beta cDNA, and they carried unique molecular identifiers. TCRdb redid the calling of the PCR reads with MiXCR, one entry per CDR3 protein. The top ten hold roughly 13% of the sample, which has about 400,000 distinct CDR3 sequences, about a third seen once. These receptors' targets are unknown. The sample was blood. The receptors here all came from a girl under 18 with multiple sclerosis.

Notes on this clonotype: Since a much larger clone is just one base distant, this may be a read error. The chain uses TRBV15 and TRBJ1-4; D not resolved. Trimming removed 6 bases from V and 0 bases from J, with 11 bases in between. Germline CDR1 and CDR2: LNHNV and YYDKDF (reference sequence). The length of the CDR3 is 15 residues. The CDR3 here is CATRVAPSTNEKLFF. The CDR3 DNA reads TGTGCCACCAGGGTGGCTCCCTCAACTAATGAAAAACTGTTTTTT.

This clonotype was found a few times. V usage is TRBV6-2 or TRBV6-3 and J usage is TRBJ1-1; D is unclear. The V and J ends lost 0 bases and 1 base respectively, with 9 bases between them. Germline lookup yields CDR1 MNHEY and CDR2 SVGEGT. There are 15 residues in the CDR3. In DNA, the CDR3 is TGTGCCAGCAGTTACTCGATGTTGGGGAACACTGAAGCTTTCTTT. It codes for CASSYSMLGNTEAFF.

The chain joins TRBV11-3 to TRBJ2-6; D is ambiguous. From germline, CDR1 is SGHNT and CDR2 YENEEA. The CDR3 totals 16 residues. V was clipped by 5 bases and J by 0 bases, with 11 bases between them. The CDR3 region has the DNA TGTGCCAGCAGCCCTGACACAGTCTCTGGGGCCAACGTCCTGACTTTC. Translating gives CASSPDTVSGANVLTF. The full variable domain, in which reference TRBV11-3 and TRBJ2-6 provide the parts outside the CDR3, is EAGVVQSPRYKIIEKKQPVAFWCNPISGHNTLYWYLQNLGQGPELLIRYENEEAVDDSQLPKDRFSAERLKGVDSTLKIQPAELGDSAVYLCASSPDTVSGANVLTFGAGSRLTVL.